This T cell receptor beta chain is drawn from a study of blood T cell repertoires in COVID-19. The wider study: The United States, Italy and Spain were the sources of the acute and convalescent COVID-19 samples.

Germline V gives CDR1 LGHNA, CDR2 YNFKEQ. After removal of 0 bases from V and 4 bases from J, the junction contained 6 bases not matched to a gene. This CDR3 is built from 16 residues. Original processing notes: Quantification of nucleated cells was approximated via reference gene primer amplification. TCRdb keeps only in-frame clones here, not all; method: immunoSEQ multiplex PCR. V, J and clone size derive from that table, while D and trimming were established from the DNA sequence. The repertoire holds over 250,000 clones, with about 88% as singletons. In assigning cohorts, the study relied on participant-reported clinical history.

The TCR originated in a man aged 25-40 years with acute COVID-19. The specimen sequenced was PBMCs or T cells enriched from blood (not recorded which). The chain recombines TRBV4-2 with TRBJ2-1, with 7 bases matching TRBD2. The CDR3 bases are TGTGCCAGCAGCCAAGATCCCGGGAGGTCGTACAATGAGCAGTTCTTC. It encodes CASSQDPGRSYNEQFF.